The T cell receptor beta chain described here comes from a study of T cells expressing NK-cell markers. Study-wide background: It was from sorted CD3+CD56+NKG2C+, CD3+CD56+NKG2C- and CD3+CD56-NKG2C+ T cells that TCR beta repertoires came. Just one sequenced donor of eight was HCMV-seronegative, while seven were seropositive.

TCRdb re-analyzed the 5' RACE reads; it lists each CDR3 protein once, without DNA. This specimen shows 150,000 to 180,000 distinct CDR3 sequences; the ten leading clones hold 37%. Concerning this clonotype itself: Its antigen is undetermined.

Per the germline V gene, CDR1 is MRHNA and CDR2 is SNTAGT. The CDR3 has 18 amino acids. Findings and caveats of the study: Four of the donors also had these clonotypes leading their CD3+CD56-NKG2C+ fraction.

This sequence originates from a woman between 50 and 59 years old in good health. The V and J genes are TRBV6-4 and TRBJ2-2; TCRdb's D gene call, TRBD2, goes unchecked for lack of DNA. Sequencing was carried out using blood T cells: a sorted CD56 or NKG2C T cell subset, CD4+ or CD8+ T cells, or bulk PBMC T cells (not recorded which). The CDR3 reads CASSEGPPGGPNTGELFF.